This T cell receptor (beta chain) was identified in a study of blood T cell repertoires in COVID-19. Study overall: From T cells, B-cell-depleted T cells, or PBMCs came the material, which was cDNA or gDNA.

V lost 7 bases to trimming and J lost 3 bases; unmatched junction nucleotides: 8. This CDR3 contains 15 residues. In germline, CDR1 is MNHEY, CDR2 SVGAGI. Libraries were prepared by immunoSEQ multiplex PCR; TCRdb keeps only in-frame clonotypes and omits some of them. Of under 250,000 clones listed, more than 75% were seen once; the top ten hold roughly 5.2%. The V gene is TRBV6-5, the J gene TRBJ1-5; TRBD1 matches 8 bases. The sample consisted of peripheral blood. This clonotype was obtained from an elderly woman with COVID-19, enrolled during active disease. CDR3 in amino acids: CASKGSGGNNQPQHF. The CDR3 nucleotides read TGTGCCAGCAAAGGGTCAGGGGGCAACAATCAGCCCCAGCATTTT.